This TCR beta chain is drawn from a study of blood T cell repertoires in COVID-19. CDR1 SQVTM and CDR2 ANQGSEA come from the germline V gene. The CDR3 totals 12 residues. The V and J ends lost 7 bases and 4 bases respectively, with 13 bases between them. Original analysis: Cell counts per sample came from amplifying reference gene primers. This table comes from immunoSEQ multiplex PCR, and its TCRdb copy is limited to in-frame clones, with some not included. For V, J and clone size, that table is used; D and trimming come from the DNA. The sample carries approximately 250,000 clones, approximately 90% recorded once. Assignment of participants to cohorts was predicated upon participant-reported clinical history. In this sample, this clone turned up once.

The clonotype was recovered from a man aged 35 to 55 who had been exposed to COVID-19. V gene TRBV29-1 combines with J gene TRBJ1-1; tentative D call: TRBD1 (6 bases). The sample comprised PBMCs or T cells enriched from blood (not recorded which). CDR3 region: CSAQRGITEAFF. CDR3 nucleotides: TGCAGCGCCCAGAGGGGGATCACTGAAGCTTTCTTT.